The rows below give T cell receptor beta chains drawn from one sample of a study of blood T cell repertoires in COVID-19. TCRdb's copy holds only in-frame clones and misses some; the assay was immunoSEQ multiplex PCR. The repertoire holds roughly 38,000 clones, with about 90% as singletons. Specimen: peripheral blood. These receptors were collected from a man aged 55 to 70 with active or convalescent COVID-19. Both conserved end residues are part of each CDR3. D genes are given only for firm matches. Size tells how often a clone was seen (once, few, many) or the class of an expanded clone, and some rows leave it out.

abundance,v_gene,j_gene,d_gene,CDR3aa,CDR3nt
.,TRBV19,TRBJ2-1,TRBD2,CASSIGLAGLEQFF,TGTGCCAGTAGTATCGGGCTAGCGGGTCTTGAGCAGTTCTTC
.,TRBV6-2/TRBV6-3,TRBJ2-1,TRBD2,CASSISGRADNEQFF,TGTGCCAGCAGCATAAGCGGGAGGGCGGACAATGAGCAGTTCTTC
once,TRBV5-4,TRBJ2-5,TRBD1,CASSSTGSQETQYF,TGTGCCAGCAGCTCGACAGGGTCCCAAGAGACCCAGTACTTC
.,TRBV2,TRBJ2-1,.,CASRSDSGEQFF,TGTGCCAGCAGATCGGACTCTGGGGAGCAGTTCTTC
.,TRBV7-2,TRBJ1-1,TRBD1,CASSLGQTVFF,TGTGCCAGCAGCTTGGGACAGACAGTTTTCTTT
.,TRBV30,TRBJ1-6,.,CGGRGQRSSPLHF,TGTGGGGGTCGGGGACAAAGATCCTCACCCCTCCACTTT
once,TRBV6-2/TRBV6-3,TRBJ2-1,.,CASSPTTREQFF,TGTGCCAGCAGTCCGACTACCCGTGAGCAGTTCTTC
.,TRBV7-2,TRBJ2-3,.,CASSPGHSTDTQYF,TGTGCCAGCAGCCCGGGACACAGCACAGATACGCAGTATTTT
.,TRBV28,TRBJ1-2,.,CASNSRPDSYGYTF,TGTGCCAGCAACAGCCGGCCAGATTCCTATGGCTACACCTTC
.,TRBV9,TRBJ2-3,.,CASSEEGDFDTQYF,TGTGCCAGCAGCGAGGAGGGTGATTTTGATACGCAGTATTTT
once,TRBV2,TRBJ2-3,TRBD2,CASGLAGAGDTQYF,TGTGCCAGCGGACTAGCGGGAGCCGGTGATACGCAGTATTTT
.,TRBV14,TRBJ2-7,TRBD1,CASSLNLWTGRRGEQYF,TGTGCCAGCAGCCTAAACTTATGGACAGGGAGACGTGGCGAGCAGTACTTC
.,TRBV7-9,TRBJ1-2,.,CASSLGGPQGRDRGYTF,TGTGCCAGCAGCTTAGGTGGGCCCCAGGGGAGAGACCGAGGCTACACCTTC
.,TRBV7-9,TRBJ2-3,TRBD1,CASVSGTGYTDTQYF,TGTGCCAGCGTGTCAGGGACAGGGTACACAGATACGCAGTATTTT
.,TRBV11-2,TRBJ2-1,TRBD1,CASSPKRDRGPWNEQFF,TGTGCCAGCAGCCCAAAGCGGGACAGGGGCCCTTGGAATGAGCAGTTCTTC
.,TRBV7-9,TRBJ2-7,TRBD1,CASSLVWKQGTSTGQEQYF,TGTGCCAGCAGCTTAGTCTGGAAGCAGGGAACCTCGACAGGGCAAGAGCAGTACTTC
.,TRBV11-2,TRBJ2-7,TRBD1,CASSSPRGTGFYEQYF,TGTGCCAGCAGCTCACCTAGGGGGACAGGGTTCTACGAGCAGTACTTC
.,TRBV2,TRBJ1-1,TRBD1,CASSRQGVGNTEAFF,TGTGCCAGCAGTAGACAGGGGGTCGGGAACACTGAAGCTTTCTTT
once,TRBV5-1,TRBJ2-7,.,CASSLGFVREQYF,TGCGCCAGCAGCTTGGGATTTGTCCGGGAGCAGTACTTC
.,TRBV15,TRBJ2-1,.,CATSTALGAGLINEQFF,TGTGCCACCAGCACAGCCCTCGGTGCGGGGCTGATCAATGAGCAGTTCTTC
.,TRBV10-3,TRBJ1-1,.,CAISRGWNTEAFF,TGTGCCATCAGTCGAGGATGGAACACTGAAGCTTTCTTT
.,TRBV7-2,TRBJ2-5,TRBD2,CASSRLAGVGMAQYF,TGTGCCAGCAGCAGACTAGCGGGAGTGGGGATGGCCCAGTACTTC